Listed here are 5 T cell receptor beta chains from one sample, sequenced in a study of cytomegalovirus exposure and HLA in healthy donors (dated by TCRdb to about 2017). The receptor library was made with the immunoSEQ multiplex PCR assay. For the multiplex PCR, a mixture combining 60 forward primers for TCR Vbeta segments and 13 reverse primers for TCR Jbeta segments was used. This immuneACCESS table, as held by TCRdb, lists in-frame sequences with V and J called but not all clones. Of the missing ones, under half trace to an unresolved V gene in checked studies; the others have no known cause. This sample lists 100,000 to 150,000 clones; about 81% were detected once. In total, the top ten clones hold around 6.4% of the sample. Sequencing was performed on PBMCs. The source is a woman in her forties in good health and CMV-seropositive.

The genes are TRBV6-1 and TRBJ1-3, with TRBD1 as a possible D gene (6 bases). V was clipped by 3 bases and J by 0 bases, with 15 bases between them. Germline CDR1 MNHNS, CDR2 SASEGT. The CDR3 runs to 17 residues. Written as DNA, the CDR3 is TGTGCCAGCAGTGACCCATCGACAGGTCTCTCTGGAAACACCATATATTTT. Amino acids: CASSDPSTGLSGNTIYF.

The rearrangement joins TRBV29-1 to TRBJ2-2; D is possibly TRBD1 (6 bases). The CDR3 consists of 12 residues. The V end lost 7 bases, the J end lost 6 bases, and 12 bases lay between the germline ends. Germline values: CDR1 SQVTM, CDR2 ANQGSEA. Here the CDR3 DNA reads TGCAGCGGGGGACACTTCGCCGGGGAGCTGTTTTTT. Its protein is CSGGHFAGELFF.

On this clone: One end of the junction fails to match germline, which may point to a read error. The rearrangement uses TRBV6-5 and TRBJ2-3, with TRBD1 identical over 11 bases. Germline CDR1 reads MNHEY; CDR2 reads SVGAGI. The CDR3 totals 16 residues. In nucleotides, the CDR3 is TGTGCCAGCAATTACATGGGACAGGGGGATGAAGATACGCAGTATTTT. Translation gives CASNYMGQGDEDTQYF.

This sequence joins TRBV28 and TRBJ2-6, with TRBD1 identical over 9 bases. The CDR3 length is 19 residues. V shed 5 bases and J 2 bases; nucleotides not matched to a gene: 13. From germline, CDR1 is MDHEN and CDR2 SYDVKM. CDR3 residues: CASSPGTGLGSTGANVLTF. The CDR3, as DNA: TGTGCCAGCAGTCCGGGGACAGGGTTGGGTTCCACTGGGGCCAACGTCCTGACTTTC. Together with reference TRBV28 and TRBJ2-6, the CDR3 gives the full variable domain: DVKVTQSSRYLVKRTGEKVFLECVQDMDHENMFWYRQDPGLGLRLIYFSYDVKMKEKGDIPEGYSVSREKKERFSLILESASTNQTSMYLCASSPGTGLGSTGANVLTFGAGSRLTVL.

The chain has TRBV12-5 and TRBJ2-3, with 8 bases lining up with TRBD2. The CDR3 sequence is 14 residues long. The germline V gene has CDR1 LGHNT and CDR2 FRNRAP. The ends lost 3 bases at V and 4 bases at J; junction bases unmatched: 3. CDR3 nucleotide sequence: TGTGCTAGTGGTTTAGGGACTAGTGCAGATACGCAGTATTTT. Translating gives CASGLGTSADTQYF.